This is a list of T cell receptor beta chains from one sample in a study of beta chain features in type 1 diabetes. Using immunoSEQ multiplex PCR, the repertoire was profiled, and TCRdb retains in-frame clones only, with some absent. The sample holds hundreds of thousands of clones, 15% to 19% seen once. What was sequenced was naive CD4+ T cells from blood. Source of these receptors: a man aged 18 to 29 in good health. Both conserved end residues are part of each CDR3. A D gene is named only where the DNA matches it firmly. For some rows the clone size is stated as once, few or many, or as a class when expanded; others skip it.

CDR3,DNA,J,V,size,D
CASSIWGQGGQPQHF,TGTGCCAGTAGTATTTGGGGACAGGGAGGTCAGCCCCAGCATTTT,TRBJ1-5,TRBV19,NA,TRBD1
CASSGPGQGEGYTF,TGTGCCAGCAGCGGACCGGGACAGGGGGAGGGCTACACCTTC,TRBJ1-2,TRBV9,NA,TRBD1
CASSITRGRYNEQFF,TGTGCCAGCAGTATCACCCGAGGCCGTTACAATGAGCAGTTCTTC,TRBJ2-1,TRBV27,few,NA
CASSADGSFNQPQHF,TGTGCCAGCAGCGCCGACGGGAGTTTTAATCAGCCCCAGCATTTT,TRBJ1-5,TRBV2,NA,NA
CASSRTGGYYYEQYF,TGTGCCAGCAGCAGGACAGGGGGGTATTACTACGAGCAGTACTTC,TRBJ2-7,TRBV21-1,few,NA
CASSQMWGASLPYEQYF,TGTGCCAGCAGCCAGATGTGGGGGGCCAGTCTCCCCTACGAGCAGTACTTC,TRBJ2-7,TRBV14,NA,NA
CASSVEHRDSGIQPQHF,TGTGCCAGCAGCGTGGAGCACCGGGACAGTGGGATTCAGCCCCAGCATTTT,TRBJ1-5,TRBV9,NA,TRBD1
CASSLEPGTYEQYF,TGTGCCAGCAGCTTAGAGCCAGGGACCTACGAGCAGTACTTC,TRBJ2-7,TRBV7-6,NA,NA
CSVGGNNQPQHF,TGCAGCGTAGGGGGAAACAATCAGCCCCAGCATTTT,TRBJ1-5,TRBV29-1,NA,NA
CASSLDGARGGARQYF,TGTGCCAGCAGCTTAGATGGGGCTAGAGGGGGCGCGCGGCAGTACTTC,TRBJ2-7,TRBV7-2,few,TRBD1
CASSLNRLAGLEQYF,TGTGCCAGCAGTTTAAACCGACTAGCTGGCCTCGAGCAGTACTTC,TRBJ2-7,TRBV28,few,TRBD2
CATSRGDFGANTEAFF,TGTGCCACCAGCAGAGGGGACTTTGGAGCGAACACTGAAGCTTTCTTT,TRBJ1-1,TRBV15,few,NA
CASSYRGLAGETQYF,TGTGCCAGCAGTTACCGGGGACTAGCTGGAGAGACCCAGTACTTC,TRBJ2-5,TRBV6-5,NA,TRBD2
CASSRTWENEQYF,TGTGCCAGCAGCCGGACATGGGAGAACGAGCAGTACTTC,TRBJ2-7,TRBV28,few,NA
CASSLGALPYGYTF,TGCGCCAGCAGCCTGGGGGCCCTTCCCTATGGCTACACCTTC,TRBJ1-2,TRBV5-1,NA,NA
CASSLLVSGEPYEQYF,TGCGCCAGCAGCTTGTTGGTTAGCGGGGAACCCTACGAGCAGTACTTC,TRBJ2-7,TRBV5-1,NA,TRBD2
CASSQEERKNTEAFF,TGTGCCAGCAGCCAAGAGGAGAGGAAGAACACTGAAGCTTTCTTT,TRBJ1-1,TRBV4-2,few,NA
CASSPRQGPNTEAFF,TGTGCCAGCAGCCCGCGACAGGGGCCGAACACTGAAGCTTTCTTT,TRBJ1-1,TRBV7-2,NA,TRBD1